This T cell receptor beta chain derives from a study of blood T cell repertoires in COVID-19. Turning to the study itself: Samples of COVID-19 (acute and convalescent) were obtained from the United States, Italy and Spain.

The table came from immunoSEQ multiplex PCR; TCRdb's copy has only in-frame clones and leaves some out. The table records over 50,000 clones, approximately 81% of them present only once. The germline V gene has CDR1 MNHNS and CDR2 SASEGT. The CDR3 runs to 13 residues. V was shortened by 1 base and J by 5 bases, with 6 bases between the two germline ends. The Seattle site enrolled patients during active infection and followed them longitudinally. In this sample, this clone turned up once. The sequenced material came from peripheral blood. V is TRBV6-1 and J is TRBJ2-1, with D hard to call. The TCR sequence derives from a man in his sixties with COVID-19, enrolled during active disease. CDR3 in amino acids: CASSEGANNEQFF. CDR3 in DNA: TGTGCCAGCAGTGAAGGAGCTAACAATGAGCAGTTCTTC.